This T cell receptor beta chain was identified in a study of T cell responses to AZD1222 COVID-19 vaccine. Study-level points and caveats: Vaccine-associated CD4 TCRs ranged over spike, dominating at 160-218 and 743-854. White British ancestry dominated among donors, who included more females, and clonal diversity was possibly underestimated.

This table comes from immunoSEQ multiplex PCR, and its TCRdb copy is limited to in-frame clones, with some not included. The sample includes over 120,000 clones, 85% to 90% of them seen just once. Trimming stripped 8 bases from V and 4 bases from J, with 3 bases between. The germline V gene has CDR1 MNHEY and CDR2 SMNVEV (reference sequence). The CDR3 runs 10 residues. Notes on this clone: The antigen remains undetermined.

The rearrangement uses TRBV27 and TRBJ2-1; D is unclear. This receptor was identified in an adult in good health. The material was peripheral blood, obtained on day 0 of AZD1222 vaccination. CDR3 protein: CASGYNEQFF. In nucleotides, the CDR3 is TGTGCCAGCGGTTACAATGAGCAGTTCTTC.